One and the same sample provided the 14 T cell receptor beta chains below, sequenced in a study of T cell clonality in common variable immunodeficiency. Using immunoSEQ multiplex PCR, the repertoire was profiled, and TCRdb retains in-frame clones only, with some absent. The table records roughly 57,000 clones without singletons, the ten largest covering around 0.84%. Input material: peripheral blood mononuclear cells. These receptors were taken from a person aged 18 to 75 in good health.

In this sample, this clone turned up many times. Read sequence stops 3 residues before the CDR3 end, and the germline J gene provides the missing end. V gene TRBV19 combines with J gene TRBJ2-5, with no clear D. V was cut by 2 bases and J by 1 base, with 5 bases left in between. The CDR3 is 13 residues long. Germline V gene lookup returns CDR1 LNHDA and CDR2 SQIVND (reference sequence). The sequenced part of the CDR3 DNA is TGTGCCAGTAGTATATCCAGCCAAGAGACC. Amino acids: CASSISSQET. In full, the CDR3 is CASSISSQETQYF.

Note on this clone: It may be a read error: a sequence one base away is much more abundant. The DNA ends 3 residues before the CDR3 does, and the rest of the CDR3 is filled in from the germline J gene. The rearrangement joins TRBV19 to TRBJ2-2; 9 bases agree with TRBD1. Germline CDR1 reads LNHDA; CDR2 reads SQIVND (reference sequence). CDR3 length: 18 residues. The DNA read from the CDR3 is TGTGCCAGTAGTATACCGGGACAGGGTGATTCTGGGGCCAACGTG. This sequence encodes CASSIPGQGDSGANV. The CDR3 as a whole reads CASSIPGQGDSGANVLFF.

This clone was picked up many times. The read finishes 3 residues shy of the CDR3 end, and the germline J gene is used to complete it. The chain joins TRBV5-6 to TRBJ2-5; 7 positions match TRBD1. Germline V gene lookup returns CDR1 SGHDT and CDR2 YYEEEE. This CDR3 spans 14 amino acids. Trimming at V came to 2 bases and at J to 7 bases, leaving 8 bases not matched to a gene. Partial CDR3 DNA: TGTGCCAGCAGCTTAGTACAGGGGAAGGCGACC. Amino acids: CASSLVQGKAT. The whole CDR3 reads CASSLVQGKATQYF.

This clone was seen repeatedly, ten times or more. The sequenced fragment ends 3 residues before the CDR3 boundary, so the rest is inferred from the germline J gene. The chain employs TRBV7-7 and TRBJ2-5; 7 bases are shared with TRBD1. V gave up 0 bases and J gave up 4 bases; unmatched junction bases: 5. Germline CDR1 and CDR2: SSHAT and FNYEAQ (reference sequence). CDR3 length: 15 amino acids. The CDR3: CASSLAQGDVETQYF. The part of the CDR3 DNA that was read is TGTGCCAGCAGCTTAGCGCAGGGGGATGTAGAGACC.

This clone has a count of ten or more. The read halts 3 residues ahead of the CDR3 end, with the missing end drawn from the germline J gene. The rearrangement uses TRBV5-5 and TRBJ1-3, with no clear D. The CDR3 runs 12 residues. Germline CDR1 is SGHKS and CDR2 is YYEKEE (reference sequence). V was cut by 4 bases and J by 7 bases, with 9 bases left in between. CDR3 amino acids: CASSPNQNTIYF. The DNA read from the CDR3 is TGTGCCAGCAGCCCCAATCAGAACACC.

This clone was picked up many times. The CDR3 end lies 3 residues beyond the end of the read and is filled in from the germline J gene. The chain carries TRBV18 and TRBJ1-6; D is possibly TRBD1 (6 bases). The CDR3 covers 15 residues. Looked up from germline, CDR1 is KGHSH and CDR2 is LQKENI. The germline V and J ends were trimmed by 1 base and 3 bases, with 7 bases remaining between them. This CDR3 reads CASSPQTGYNSPLHF. The part of the CDR3 DNA that was read is TGTGCCAGCTCACCACAGACAGGCTATAATTCACCC.

About this clone: The read ends 3 residues shy of where the CDR3 ends; the end is completed using the germline J gene. The genes are TRBV7-2 and TRBJ2-2; the D is unclear. The CDR3 length is 15 residues. Per germline, CDR1 SGHTA and CDR2 FQGNSA. The sequenced CDR3 bases are TGTGCCAGCAGCTTTACCAGAACAATTAATGAAAAG. It yields the protein CASSFTRTINEK. The CDR3, in full, reads CASSFTRTINEKLFF.

This clone was seen many times. Coverage ceases 3 residues before the CDR3 finishes, and the germline J gene fills in the end. The J gene is TRBJ2-2, the V gene TRBV4-2, with D possibly TRBD2 on 7 matching bases. Germline CDR1 LGHNA, CDR2 YNFKEQ. V lost 4 bases, J lost 4 bases, and 22 bases lay in between. The length of the CDR3 is 18 residues. The sequenced part of the CDR3 DNA is TGTGCCAGCAGCCCCCGAGGGGTCGGGGGGCCGGCCACCGGGGAG. Its protein product is CASSPRGVGGPATGE. The entire CDR3 reads CASSPRGVGGPATGELFF.

Comments on this clone: The read falls 3 residues short of the CDR3 end, and the missing part is taken from the germline J gene. The chain links TRBV18 to TRBJ1-2, with D uncertain. Looked up from germline, CDR1 is KGHSH and CDR2 is LQKENI. CDR3 size: 14 residues. The CDR3 sequence: CASSPVGTYNDYTF. The DNA read from the CDR3 is TGTGCCAGCTCACCAGTGGGCACTTACAATGAC.

Ten or more counts support this clone. Read sequence stops 3 residues before the CDR3 end, and the germline J gene provides the missing end. The chain links TRBV5-1 to TRBJ2-5; maybe TRBD1 (6 bases). From germline, CDR1 is SGHRS and CDR2 YFSETQ. CDR3 length: 15 amino acids. Trimming removed 3 bases at V and 1 base at J, with 13 bases between. The part of the CDR3 DNA that was read is TGCGCCAGCAGCTCCGTGGACAGACCCCAAGAGACC. Its protein is CASSSVDRPQET. The entire CDR3 protein reads CASSSVDRPQETQYF.

This clone appeared a few times. Read sequence stops 3 residues before the CDR3 end, and the germline J gene provides the missing end. The chain joins TRBV2 to TRBJ1-4; D is ambiguous. Germline V gene sequence: CDR1 SNHLY, CDR2 FYNNEI. This CDR3 has 13 amino acids. CDR3 DNA, as far as it was read: TGTGCCAGCAGGCCTATTTTAAATTCACCA. The encoded protein is CASRPILNSP. The full CDR3 protein is CASRPILNSPLFF.

By sample share, this clone is medium-sized. The read terminates 3 residues before the CDR3 end, so the remaining end is supplied by the germline J gene. The chain joins TRBV6-4 to TRBJ2-1; D may be TRBD2 (6 bases). Germline CDR1 reads MRHNA; CDR2 reads SNTAGT. Deletions cut 4 bases from V and 1 base from J, with 8 bases between. The CDR3 consists of 14 residues. CDR3: CASSGSGSYNEQFF. The sequenced CDR3 bases are TGTGCCAGCAGTGGTAGCGGATCCTACAATGAG.

In this sample, this clone turned up many times. The CDR3 extends 3 residues past the end of the read, so its final part is completed from the germline J gene. This sequence joins TRBV12-3 or TRBV12-4 and TRBJ1-6; TRBD1 matches 9 bases. This CDR3 spans 14 amino acids. Trimming took 6 bases from V and 6 from J; bases not matched to a gene: 3. The CDR3 loop reads CASSLDRGNSPLHF. CDR3 DNA (partial): TGTGCCAGCAGCCTGGACAGGGGTAATTCACCC.

This clone has only a few counts. The CDR3 end falls 3 residues outside the read, so it is completed with the germline J gene. The chain joins TRBV6-2 or TRBV6-3 to TRBJ2-4, with a tentative D call TRBD2 (7 bases). The CDR3 spans 13 residues. Germline V gene lookup returns CDR1 MNHEY and CDR2 SVGEGT. The CDR3 reads CASSLGGDYGQYF. The part of the CDR3 DNA that was read is TGTGCCAGCAGCCTAGGGGGGGACTATGGT.